This T cell receptor (beta chain) was found in a study of shared clonotypes between healthy human individuals. V was cut by 5 bases and J by 0 bases, with 23 bases left in between. Germline V gene data show CDR1 as SGHVS and CDR2 as FQNEAQ. The CDR3 runs to 20 residues. Some clones are missing from TCRdb's copy, which holds only in-frame ones; the method was immunoSEQ multiplex PCR. The sample shows more than 2,000,000 clones, approximately 95% of them seen only once. Sequenced sample: naive CD4+ T cells from PBMCs. Described subset: CD45RA+ positively selected. The clonotype was recovered from a man aged 18 to 29 in good health. Some clones in this sample may be carry-over from other donors' samples. The chain links TRBV7-8 to TRBJ2-6, with D tentatively TRBD1 or TRBD2 (5 bases each). The CDR3: CASSTRIRDRLISGANVLTF. The DNA of the CDR3 is TGTGCCAGCAGCACTAGAATTCGGGACCGCCTAATCTCTGGGGCCAACGTCCTGACTTTC.